This T cell receptor beta chain was captured by sequencing in a study of T cell responses to AZD1222 COVID-19 vaccine. Study-wide points: Among those given AZD1222, only six were seropositive at baseline. Clonal diversity was possibly underestimated, and the donors were mostly white British, with more females.

This CDR3 is 12 amino acids long. The V end lost 1 base, the J end lost 7 bases, and 7 bases lay between the germline ends. Germline CDR1 SGHTA, CDR2 FQGNSA. As to this clone: Its antigen is not identified.

Sequencing was performed with immunoSEQ multiplex PCR; in TCRdb, only in-frame clones are kept and a portion is missing. In the table there are under 150,000 clones, roughly 92% of which are singletons. This sequence was found in an adult in good health. J is TRBJ1-1 and V is TRBV7-2; the D is unclear. The sample in question was peripheral blood, obtained on day 0 of AZD1222 vaccination. This CDR3 reads CASSLGPNEAFF. CDR3 nucleotide sequence: TGTGCCAGCAGCTTAGGTCCCAATGAAGCTTTCTTT.